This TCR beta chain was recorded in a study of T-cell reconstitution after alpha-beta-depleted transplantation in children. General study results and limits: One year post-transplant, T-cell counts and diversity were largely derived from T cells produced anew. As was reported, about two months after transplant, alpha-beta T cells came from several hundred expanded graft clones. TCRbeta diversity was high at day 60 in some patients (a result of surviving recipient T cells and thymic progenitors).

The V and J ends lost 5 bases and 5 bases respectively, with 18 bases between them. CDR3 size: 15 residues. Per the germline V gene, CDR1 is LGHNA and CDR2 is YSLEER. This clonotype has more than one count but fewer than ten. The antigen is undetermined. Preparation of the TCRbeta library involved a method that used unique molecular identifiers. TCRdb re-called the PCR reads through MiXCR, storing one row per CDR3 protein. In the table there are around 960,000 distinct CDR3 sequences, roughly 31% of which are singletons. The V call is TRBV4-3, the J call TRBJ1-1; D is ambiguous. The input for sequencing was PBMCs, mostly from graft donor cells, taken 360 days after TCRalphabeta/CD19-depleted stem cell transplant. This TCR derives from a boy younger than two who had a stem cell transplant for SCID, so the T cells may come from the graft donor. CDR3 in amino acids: CASSFSPLGETEAFF. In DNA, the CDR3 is TGCGCCAGCAGCTTTTCTCCACTGGGTGAGACTGAAGCTTTCTTT.